One and the same sample provided the 8 T cell receptor beta chains below, sequenced in a study of cytomegalovirus exposure and HLA in healthy donors. With 60 Vbeta and 13 Jbeta primers, the PCR was carried out. TCRdb keeps only in-frame clones here, not all; method: immunoSEQ multiplex PCR. The sample yields about 59,000 clones, 75% to 90% seen once. Material: PBMCs. These receptors came from a woman aged 40 to 55 in good health and CMV-seronegative.

This clone was seen once. CDR3 nucleotides: TGTGCCAGCAGCCCCTACTATAACTTGGGCACAGATACGCAGTATTTT. Amino acid sequence: CASSPYYNLGTDTQYF. The genes are TRBV7-2 and TRBJ2-3; no firm D call. Germline assignment: CDR1 SGHTA and CDR2 FQGNSA. V dropped 5 bases and J dropped 1 base, with 16 bases sitting between them. The CDR3 runs 16 residues.

This sequence joins TRBV28 and TRBJ2-3; D unresolved. The CDR3 extends over 11 amino acids. Germline values: CDR1 MDHEN, CDR2 SYDVKM. Trimming stripped 4 bases from V and 5 bases from J, with 4 bases between. The CDR3 sequence: CASSSLDTQYF. The CDR3 nucleotides read TGTGCCAGCAGTTCCTTAGATACGCAGTATTTT.

The genes are TRBV7-2 and TRBJ2-3, with D possibly being TRBD2 (6 bases). Per the germline V gene, CDR1 is SGHTA and CDR2 is FQGNSA. Between the trimmed V and J ends, which lost 1 base and 5 bases, there was a span of 10 bases. This CDR3 is 14 amino acids long. The CDR3 DNA sequence: TGTGCCAGCAGCTTAGGACTAGAGGTAGATACGCAGTATTTT. It is translated as CASSLGLEVDTQYF. Combining the CDR3 with reference TRBV7-2 and TRBJ2-3 gives the whole variable domain GAGVSQSPSNKVTEKGKDVELRCDPISGHTALYWYRQSLGQGLEFLIYFQGNSAPDKSGLPSDRFSAERTGGSVSTLTIQRTQQEDSAVYLCASSLGLEVDTQYFGPGTRLTVL.

The chain carries TRBV7-7 and TRBJ2-2; possible D gene TRBD1, 7 bases. The germline V and J ends were trimmed by 5 bases and 4 bases, with 14 bases remaining between them. This CDR3 is 15 amino acids long. CDR1 SSHAT and CDR2 FNYEAQ come from the germline V gene (reference sequence). This chain's CDR3 is CASSQGGRGTGELFF. The CDR3 coding sequence is TGTGCCAGCAGCCAGGGGGGCAGGGGCACCGGGGAGCTGTTTTTT.

A single count supports this clone. The CDR3 DNA follows: TGTGCCAGCAGCCAGCGGGAAAGAACTGAAGCTTTCTTT. Its translation: CASSQRERTEAFF. This chain links TRBV7-2 with TRBJ1-1; D gene unclear. Germline CDR1 is SGHTA and CDR2 is FQGNSA. This CDR3 is 13 amino acids long. V shed 5 bases and J shed 5 bases, with 12 bases lying between them.

The genes are TRBV5-1 and TRBJ2-5, with 10 positions matching TRBD1. The CDR3 is 15 residues long. Germline-derived CDR1 and CDR2 are SGHRS and YFSETQ. V lost 3 bases to trimming and J lost 5 bases; unmatched junction nucleotides: 7. The CDR3 DNA sequence: TGCGCCAGCAGCTCGCTGACAGGGGGCGCGGAGACCCAGTACTTC. This translates into CASSSLTGGAETQYF.

This clone was observed once. The rearrangement joins TRBV19 to TRBJ1-5; TRBD1 matches at 8 bases. The ends lost 3 bases at V and 6 bases at J; junction bases unmatched: 7. The CDR3 totals 15 residues. Germline lookup yields CDR1 LNHDA and CDR2 SQIVND (reference sequence). Here the CDR3 DNA reads TGTGCCAGTAGTATCCCCGGACAGGGTAGTCAGCCCCAGCATTTT. This gives the protein CASSIPGQGSQPQHF. The variable domain in full, completed from reference TRBV19 and TRBJ1-5, reads DGGITQSPKYLFRKEGQNVTLSCEQNLNHDAMYWYRQDPGQGLRLIYYSQIVNDFQKGDIAEGYSVSREKKESFPLTVTSAQKNPTAFYLCASSIPGQGSQPQHFGDGTRLSIL.

The chain has TRBV27 and TRBJ2-2, with D tentatively TRBD1 (6 bases). This CDR3 has 15 residues. Germline V gene sequence: CDR1 MNHEY, CDR2 SMNVEV (reference sequence). V lost 5 bases and J lost 0, with 10 bases in between. This CDR3 is CASSLGTTNTGELFF. The CDR3 bases are TGTGCCAGCAGTCTAGGGACAACGAACACCGGGGAGCTGTTTTTT.